Below, 2 T cell receptor beta chains from the same sample are listed, as sequenced in a study of CD8 T cells in ankylosing spondylitis. Notes on the study in general: Characteristic, it appeared, of ankylosing spondylitis blood was a TCR beta motif of about eight highly homologous variants.

For these receptors, no antigen is known. TCRdb reprocessed the 5' RACE reads via MiXCR and lists one record per CDR3 protein. The data show about 440,000 distinct CDR3 sequences, 17% seen once. Material: blood, either unsorted or a sorted T cell fraction (not recorded which). These receptors were collected from a male donor with ankylosing spondylitis.

V gene TRBV27 combines with J gene TRBJ2-1; weak D call: TRBD1 (6 bases). The V end lost 5 bases, the J end lost 7 bases, and 15 bases lay between the germline ends. The CDR3 loop spans 14 amino acids. The germline V gene has CDR1 MNHEY and CDR2 SMNVEV (reference sequence). The CDR3, as DNA: TGTGCCAGCAGTCTAAACAGGGTTAGTAATGAGCAGTTCTTC. Protein sequence: CASSLNRVSNEQFF.

The V and J genes are TRBV6-1 and TRBJ2-7, with 10 bases identical to TRBD2. V dropped 6 bases and J dropped 3; count of bases not matched to a gene: 5. The germline V gene encodes CDR1 MNHNS and CDR2 SASEGT. The CDR3 consists of 14 residues. Here the CDR3 reads CASRKREGGYEQYF. CDR3 DNA sequence: TGTGCCAGCAGGAAGCGGGAGGGCGGCTACGAGCAGTACTTC.